The next 20 T cell receptor beta chains were all read from a single sample in a study of T cell responses to AZD1222 COVID-19 vaccine. Repertoires were generated with immunoSEQ multiplex PCR, while TCRdb's copy carries only in-frame clones and drops some. Of 100,000 to 140,000 clones listed, around 90% are singletons. This specimen was peripheral blood, taken 28 days after the second AZD1222 dose. These TCRs come from an adult who received the AZD1222 COVID-19 vaccine.

This chain uses TRBV7-2 with TRBJ2-7; 8 bases align to TRBD1. The CDR3 is 15 amino acids. In germline, CDR1 is SGHTA, CDR2 FQGNSA. After removal of 2 bases from V and 2 bases from J, the junction contained 5 bases not matched to a gene. The CDR3 region is CASSLRTGWAYEQYF. In DNA form, the CDR3 reads TGTGCCAGCAGCTTAAGGACAGGGTGGGCCTACGAGCAGTACTTC.

J is TRBJ2-7 and V is TRBV6-5, with 8 bases lining up with TRBD2. V lost 7 bases, J lost 0 bases, and 2 bases stayed unmatched. Germline V gene sequence: CDR1 MNHEY, CDR2 SVGAGI. CDR3 length: 13 amino acids. The CDR3 nucleotides are TGTGCCAGCAAGGCGGGGGGCTCCTACGAGCAGTACTTC. It is translated as CASKAGGSYEQYF.

The chain uses TRBV7-2 and TRBJ2-1; tentatively, D is TRBD2 (6 bases). Trimming shortened V by 5 bases and J by 0 bases, and 8 bases separated the two germline ends. The germline CDR1 and CDR2 sequences are SGHTA and FQGNSA. CDR3 length equals 14 residues. For the CDR3, the DNA is TGTGCCAGCAGCGTCGGGAGCTCCTACAATGAGCAGTTCTTC. This encodes CASSVGSSYNEQFF.

The chain joins TRBV11-2 to TRBJ1-4; D not resolved. Trimming removed 1 base at V and 8 bases at J, with 5 bases between. The CDR3 runs to 12 residues. CDR1 and CDR2 from the germline V gene are SGHAT and FQNNGV. CDR3: CASSLAGEKLFF. CDR3 bases: TGTGCCAGCAGCTTAGCTGGGGAAAAACTGTTTTTT.

The V gene is TRBV7-2, the J gene TRBJ2-7; the match to TRBD1 covers 12 bases. This CDR3 has 18 residues. In germline, CDR1 is SGHTA, CDR2 FQGNSA. The J segment lost 0 bases and the V segment lost 4 bases, leaving 10 bases of the junction unmatched. CDR3 DNA sequence: TGTGCCAGCAGCTACCGGGACAGGGGGCTAGTCCTCTCCTACGAGCAGTACTTC. Translated, it gives CASSYRDRGLVLSYEQYF.

The chain is built from TRBV24-1 and TRBJ2-5, with D possibly matching TRBD2 (6 bases). The CDR3 totals 16 residues. The germline gives CDR1 KGHDR, CDR2 SFDVKD. V lost 0 bases and J 5 bases, leaving 15 bases between the germline ends. The CDR3 bases are TGTGCCACCAGTGATTTGGGTAGTGGGAGGCCCGAGACCCAGTACTTC. It specifies CATSDLGSGRPETQYF.

The chain couples TRBV29-1 to TRBJ1-1; D remains unclear. Trimming left V 2 bases short and J 0 bases short, with 10 bases between. The CDR3 covers 14 residues. The germline gives CDR1 SQVTM, CDR2 ANQGSEA. Here the CDR3 reads CSVEIGNLNTEAFF. DNA of the CDR3: TGCAGCGTTGAAATTGGGAACTTGAACACTGAAGCTTTCTTT.

The J gene is TRBJ2-5, the V gene TRBV28, with a tentative D call TRBD2 (5 bases). The end of the DNA aligns better with TRBJ2-7, so the J call may be wrong. The CDR3 extends over 14 amino acids. Per the germline V gene, CDR1 is MDHEN and CDR2 is SYDVKM. The CDR3 nucleotides are TGTGCCAGCAGTTTACCCGGGAACGCCTACGAGCAGTACTTC. It translates to CASSLPGNAYEQYF.

DNA for the CDR3: TGCGCCAGCAGCTTTTGGACAGGGACGGACGAGCAGTACTTC. It is translated as CASSFWTGTDEQYF. The chain has TRBV5-1 and TRBJ2-7; TRBD1 aligns across 8 bases. The CDR3 is made up of 14 amino acids. Germline assignment: CDR1 SGHRS and CDR2 YFSETQ. Trimming took 2 bases from V and 5 from J; bases not matched to a gene: 6.

This chain joins TRBV28 and TRBJ2-5, with 10 bases fitting TRBD1. V lost 3 bases to trimming and J lost 5 bases; unmatched junction nucleotides: 6. Looked up from germline, CDR1 is MDHEN and CDR2 is SYDVKM. The CDR3 has 15 amino acids. The CDR3 protein is CASSFATGGGETQYF. CDR3 DNA: TGTGCCAGCAGTTTTGCGACAGGGGGCGGTGAGACCCAGTACTTC.

The chain links TRBV28 to TRBJ1-2; no reliable D call. Per germline, CDR1 MDHEN and CDR2 SYDVKM. CDR3 size: 14 residues. The V end was cut by 4 bases, the J end by 2 bases, with 11 bases between. This CDR3 is CASSSLTGNYGYTF. DNA of the CDR3: TGTGCCAGCAGTTCCCTTACGGGGAACTATGGCTACACCTTC.

The CDR3, as DNA: TGTGCCAGTAGTATAATCTTTAGGCAGGGTGCCTATGGCTACACCTTC. Residues: CASSIIFRQGAYGYTF. The V call is TRBV19, the J call TRBJ1-2, with D possibly TRBD1 on 5 matching bases. Trimming stripped 2 bases from V and 4 bases from J, with 17 bases between. CDR3 length equals 16 residues. The V gene's germline CDR1 is LNHDA and CDR2 SQIVND (reference sequence).

The rearrangement joins TRBV24-1 to TRBJ2-7; 12 bases align to TRBD2. CDR1 and CDR2 (germline): KGHDR, SFDVKD. The J segment lost 7 bases and the V segment lost 0 bases, leaving 18 bases of the junction unmatched. The CDR3 runs to 20 residues. This CDR3 is CATSDLRRLAGAYPLQEQYF. The CDR3 DNA reads TGTGCCACCAGTGATTTGAGGAGACTAGCGGGAGCTTATCCCCTACAGGAGCAGTACTTC.

This clone occurred a few times. The chain couples TRBV10-3 to TRBJ1-2; TRBD1 is a possible D gene (6 bases). The V gene lost 6 bases and the J gene lost 8 bases, with 25 bases spanning the gap. The CDR3 runs 16 residues. Germline CDR1 and CDR2: ENHRY and SYGVKD. The CDR3 region has the DNA TGTGCCATCAGCCCCTCCTCGGGCAGGGGCGAAGGGGGCTACACCTTC. Amino acids: CAISPSSGRGEGGYTF.

On this clone itself: Because the CDR3 is missing its conserved closing phenylalanine or tryptophan, this is likely a read error. Because the CDR3's place on the DNA is in doubt, the DNA is left out and the CDR3 is given as listed by TCRdb. The chain employs TRBV18 and TRBJ1-2; the D call TRBD1 from the table was never checked on the DNA. The germline V gene has CDR1 KGHSH and CDR2 LQKENI. Counting both end residues, the CDR3 totals 11 amino acids. CDR3 residues: CARKTGAPESI.

The V gene is TRBV28, the J gene TRBJ1-2; a possible D gene is TRBD1 (6 bases). The germline V gene encodes CDR1 MDHEN and CDR2 SYDVKM. With 7 bases removed from V and 8 bases from J, the gap between germline ends came to 8 bases. The CDR3 runs to 10 residues. The CDR3 reads CASNREGYTF. CDR3 bases: TGTGCCAGCAACAGGGAAGGCTACACCTTC.

The chain is built from TRBV2 and TRBJ1-4, with 12 bases identical to TRBD1. Germline CDR1 is SNHLY and CDR2 is FYNNEI. The junction had 2 bases not matched to a gene; V was cut back by 6 bases and J by 6 bases. The CDR3 consists of 14 residues. The CDR3: CASRGTGGYEKLFF. CDR3 nucleotide sequence: TGTGCCAGCAGAGGGACAGGGGGCTATGAAAAACTGTTTTTT. Supplemented by reference TRBV2 and TRBJ1-4, the full variable domain reads EPEVTQTPSHQVTQMGQEVILRCVPISNHLYFYWYRQILGQKVEFLVSFYNNEISEKSEIFDDQFSVERPDGSNFTLKIRSTKLEDSAMYFCASRGTGGYEKLFFGSGTQLSVL.

The gene calls are TRBV6-5 and TRBJ1-6, with 8 nucleotides matching TRBD1. CDR3 size: 14 residues. Per the germline V gene, CDR1 is MNHEY and CDR2 is SVGAGI. V shed 7 bases, J shed 7 bases, and the junction held 6 bases outside the gene matches. The CDR3 protein is CASTEDRVNSPLHF. The CDR3, as DNA: TGTGCCAGCACCGAGGACAGGGTGAATTCACCCCTCCACTTT.

This chain uses TRBV9 with TRBJ2-3; a weak D match, TRBD2 (6 bases). V lost 0 bases and J lost 0, with 11 bases in between. The CDR3 totals 16 residues. Germline CDR1 reads SGDLS; CDR2 reads YYNGEE. In DNA, the CDR3 is TGTGCCAGCAGCGTAGAGGCGGGACTGAGCACAGATACGCAGTATTTT. Its translation: CASSVEAGLSTDTQYF.

The chain has TRBV2 and TRBJ2-1; TRBD1 matches at 10 bases. Germline lookup yields CDR1 SNHLY and CDR2 FYNNEI. CDR3 size: 18 residues. J gave up 7 bases and V 1 base, and 13 bases lay outside the gene matches. The CDR3 region has the DNA TGTGCCAGCAGTGAAGGGGACGGGGACAGGGGAGTAAGAAATGAGCAGTTCTTC. It is translated as CASSEGDGDRGVRNEQFF.